This T cell receptor beta chain derives from a study of human T cells and chemical hapten exposure (TCRdb year 2021). With respect to the entire study: For sensitization, 2% DPC in acetone was applied to a 2 cm by 2 cm area of upper inner arm skin. Throughout the study period of about 22 weeks, patients also received therapeutic DPC doses to the scalp every week. In alopecia patients, the study followed how the peripheral blood TCR repertoire changed in vivo over primary and secondary sensitization to diphenylcyclopropenone (DPC), a hapten. Libraries were pooled for sequencing, and per-sample TCR yields varied mainly because of small differences in library volumes within the pool. Patch testing on the upper back used Finn chambers containing 0.01% DPC, with scoring done after 6 days according to International Contact Dermatitis Research Group standards. Most of the patients in the cohort were female, and the cohort covered alopecia areata with under or over 50% scalp involvement, alopecia totalis and alopecia universalis. Blood for TCR sequencing was provided by twenty-nine alopecia patients at one to four time points (pre-sensitization, 2, 6 and 24 weeks). Patient blood was sampled pre-sensitization (week 0) and at 2, 6 and about 24 weeks after DPC sensitization.

Receptor libraries were prepared by RACE. Sequencer: NextSeq 500. During library preparation, unique molecular identifiers were attached to individual cDNA molecules so that TCRs could be counted quantitatively and reproducibly. For every blood RNA sample, sequencing covered both the TCR alpha and TCR beta chains. Per the authors' processing: Samples had a median of about 96,000 TCRs, with a range from about 20,000 to 690,600. V, J and CDR3 annotation of the TCR reads was performed with the Decombinator software suite. For the PS versus PT1 abundance plots, all samples were subsampled to the same number of TCRs (28,000). TCRs were defined as expanded if absent before sensitization and observed at least eight times at the 2-week time point. Through fastp at Q25 and MiXCR, TCRdb rebuilt clones from the public reads, retaining in-frame beta chains. Records with the same CDR3 protein are collapsed into one entry carrying the most frequent genes and DNA. None of the V and J calls come from the authors' own analysis; TCRdb made them. The sample table contains some 57,000 distinct CDR3 sequences; only one count was recorded for just under 10% of them. The ten largest clones take up 1.5% to 2% of the sample.

On this clonotype: The specificity of this receptor is unknown. Base qualities are not at hand, and no much larger clone is one base apart.

What the authors observed across the whole study: Expanded TCRs formed significantly more large CDR3 similarity clusters than pre-sensitization or healthy control sets, consistent with antigen-driven responses. The number of PT1 expanded TCRs positively correlated with patch test score, significant at thresholds 8, 16 and 32 but not 4. Because every patient had alopecia, a presumed autoimmune disease, the patients' immune response might differ from that of healthy individuals. DPC sensitization did not change the number of TCRs with a frequency above 1 in 1000, and there was no evidence of changes in global repertoire structure. After repeated subsampling, the strength of the expansion versus patch-test correlation and the threshold at which it became significant changed.

Trimming at the junction amounts to 6 bases on V and 7 bases on J, and the germline ends lie 16 bases apart. Inclusive of the bounding cysteine and phenylalanine, the CDR3 is 13 residues long. Only the CDR3 portion is preserved as DNA: 39 bases, with reading frame beginning at the first base. Per the publication, the time point label means: patch test 2, 6 weeks after DPC sensitization. The treatment or condition label corresponds to: therapeutic diphenylcyclopropenone sensitization with weekly scalp DPC. At each patch-test visit, blood was drawn before the patch test was applied. Patients were considered eligible if aged 18 to 70, diagnosed with alopecia and deemed suitable for DPC therapy, and patients were excluded if pregnant. Total RNA was isolated from unfractionated whole blood collected in Tempus Blood RNA tubes.

This TCR derives from a woman in her fifties or sixties with alopecia areata. Some clones in this sample may be carry-over from other donors' samples. Recombination connected TRBV12-3 or TRBV12-4 to TRBJ2-7, with no confident D gene call. Sequenced here: whole blood, sampled in connection with sensitization to the hapten diphenylcyclopropenone (DPC). The CDR3 region reads CASRDPTTREQYF. The DNA sequence is as follows: TGTGCCAGCAGGGATCCCACGACGAGGGAGCAGTACTTC.